This is a list of T cell receptor beta chains from one sample in a study of shared clonotypes between healthy human individuals. Only in-frame clones appear in the TCRdb table, and some are missing; sequencing was by immunoSEQ multiplex PCR. This table has approximately 1,500,000 clones, 95% to 99% appearing once. Sequenced: naive CD4+ T cells sorted from blood. The source is a man aged 25 to 40 in good health. CDR3s include the opening cysteine and the closing phenylalanine or tryptophan. D genes are given only for firm matches. Part of the rows lack a size; the others show once, few, many or a class for expanded clones.

V: TRBV6-5
size: once
J: TRBJ2-7
length: 15
D: -
DNA: TGTGCCAGCAGTTACGGAGGGGGCGCCTCCTACGAGCAGTACTTC
CDR3: CASSYGGGASYEQYF

V: TRBV4-3
size: -
J: TRBJ2-7
length: 14
D: -
DNA: TGCGCCAGCAGCCCTATTGTGGGGCCCTACGAGCAGTACTTC
CDR3: CASSPIVGPYEQYF

V: TRBV18
size: once
J: TRBJ2-1
length: 13
D: -
DNA: TGTGCCAGCTCAGTGAGGCCGGACAATGAGCAGTTCTTC
CDR3: CASSVRPDNEQFF

V: TRBV7-9
size: -
J: TRBJ2-3
length: 15
D: -
DNA: TGTGCCAGCAGCCGACCAGGGTTTCCCACAGATACGCAGTATTTT
CDR3: CASSRPGFPTDTQYF

V: TRBV28
size: -
J: TRBJ2-7
length: 15
D: TRBD2
DNA: TGTGCCAGCAGTTTTAGCGGGAGGGCCAATTACGAGCAGTACTTC
CDR3: CASSFSGRANYEQYF

V: TRBV5-4
size: -
J: TRBJ1-3
length: 14
D: -
DNA: TGTGCCAGCAGCACAGGTAGAGCTGGAAACACCATATATTTT
CDR3: CASSTGRAGNTIYF

V: TRBV18
size: -
J: TRBJ2-1
length: 16
D: TRBD2
DNA: TGTGCCAGCTCTCCAACCTGGACTAGCGGGTACAATGAGCAGTTCTTC
CDR3: CASSPTWTSGYNEQFF

V: TRBV10-2
size: -
J: TRBJ2-5
length: 14
D: TRBD1
DNA: TGCGCCAGCAGCGGACAGGGGGCGCGGGAGACCCAGTACTTC
CDR3: CASSGQGARETQYF

V: TRBV5-6
size: -
J: TRBJ2-3
length: 17
D: TRBD2
DNA: TGTGCCAGCAGCAGGTCCGCGGGAGGGCCTGTGGGAGATACGCAGTATTTT
CDR3: CASSRSAGGPVGDTQYF

V: TRBV19
size: -
J: TRBJ1-2
length: 15
D: -
DNA: TGTGCCAGTAGTATAGATGTATTAGGCGACCGCAGCTACACCTTC
CDR3: CASSIDVLGDRSYTF

V: TRBV6-5
size: -
J: TRBJ2-3
length: 12
D: -
DNA: TGTGCCAGCAGTTCGACTCCAGATACGCAGTATTTT
CDR3: CASSSTPDTQYF

V: TRBV5-1
size: -
J: TRBJ2-1
length: 16
D: TRBD2
DNA: TGCGCCAGCAGCTTGGTTCTAGCGGGAGGTCTCAATGAGCAGTTCTTC
CDR3: CASSLVLAGGLNEQFF

V: TRBV28
size: -
J: TRBJ1-2
length: 14
D: TRBD1
DNA: TGTGCCAGCAGTCCGGGGGACAGGGACCATGGCTACACCTTC
CDR3: CASSPGDRDHGYTF

V: TRBV15
size: -
J: TRBJ2-3
length: 17
D: TRBD2
DNA: TGTGCCACCAGCAGAGGAACTGGACTAGCGGGCGCCGATACGCAGTATTTT
CDR3: CATSRGTGLAGADTQYF

V: TRBV6-4
size: -
J: TRBJ1-1
length: 13
D: -
DNA: TGTGCCAGCAGTCTGGGGATGAACACTGAAGCTTTCTTT
CDR3: CASSLGMNTEAFF

V: TRBV9
size: few
J: TRBJ2-2
length: 13
D: -
DNA: TGTGCCAGCAGCGAGGCGAACACCGGGGAGCTGTTTTTT
CDR3: CASSEANTGELFF

V: TRBV5-1
size: -
J: TRBJ1-3
length: 14
D: -
DNA: TGCGCCAGCAGCTTGGAAGGACAGACCGGCACCATATATTTT
CDR3: CASSLEGQTGTIYF

V: TRBV7-6
size: -
J: TRBJ1-1
length: 13
D: -
DNA: TGTGCCAGCAGCTTAGACGTGAACACTGAAGCTTTCTTT
CDR3: CASSLDVNTEAFF

V: TRBV7-2
size: -
J: TRBJ1-2
length: 13
D: -
DNA: TGTGCCAGCAGCTTACCCCAGTCCTATGGCTACACCTTC
CDR3: CASSLPQSYGYTF

V: TRBV27
size: -
J: TRBJ1-1
length: 12
D: -
DNA: TGTGCCAGCAGAGAGGGGAACACTGAAGCTTTCTTT
CDR3: CASREGNTEAFF

V: TRBV27
size: few
J: TRBJ2-1
length: 15
D: -
DNA: TGTGCCAGCAGTGGGGTAGGGACACCGTACAATGAGCAGTTCTTC
CDR3: CASSGVGTPYNEQFF

V: TRBV5-4
size: -
J: TRBJ2-1
length: 16
D: TRBD2
DNA: TGTGCCAGCAGCTTGGCGCCGGGACTAGAAGGCAATGAGCAGTTCTTC
CDR3: CASSLAPGLEGNEQFF

V: TRBV9
size: -
J: TRBJ2-1
length: 15
D: -
DNA: TGTGCCAGCAGCGTAGTCGGTACTTGGGGGGATGAGCAGTTCTTC
CDR3: CASSVVGTWGDEQFF

V: TRBV29-1
size: -
J: TRBJ2-1
length: 12
D: -
DNA: TGCAGCGTTGCGAAGGCGGGCTTGGAGCAGTTCTTC
CDR3: CSVAKAGLEQFF

V: TRBV5-4
size: -
J: TRBJ1-4
length: 17
D: TRBD1
DNA: TGTGCCAGCAGCTTGGACAGGGGCCTTGCAACTAATGAAAAACTGTTTTTT
CDR3: CASSLDRGLATNEKLFF

V: TRBV21-1
size: -
J: TRBJ1-2
length: 13
D: -
DNA: TGTGCCAGCAGCAAAGCGGCAGGGCGAGGCTACACCTTC
CDR3: CASSKAAGRGYTF

V: TRBV2
size: -
J: TRBJ2-1
length: 14
D: TRBD1
DNA: TGTGCCAGCGGGGGACCCAGGGGGTACAATGAGCAGTTCTTC
CDR3: CASGGPRGYNEQFF

V: TRBV4-1
size: -
J: TRBJ2-1
length: 14
D: -
DNA: TGCGCCAGCAGCCTTTTCGGACGGGACAATGAGCAGTTCTTC
CDR3: CASSLFGRDNEQFF

V: TRBV28
size: -
J: TRBJ1-5
length: 14
D: TRBD1
DNA: TGTGCCAGCATTTCCGGGACAGGATATCAGCCCCAGCATTTT
CDR3: CASISGTGYQPQHF

V: TRBV7-2
size: -
J: TRBJ2-1
length: 15
D: -
DNA: TGTGCCAGCAGCTTACGGCGGAGGGAGGTTAATGAGCAGTTCTTC
CDR3: CASSLRRREVNEQFF

V: TRBV5-3
size: -
J: TRBJ2-6
length: 23
D: -
DNA: TGTGCCAGAAGCGGTCCGGAGGGGAAAACAGCTAATAGTTACGCATCTGGGGCCAACGTCCTGACTTTC
CDR3: CARSGPEGKTANSYASGANVLTF

V: TRBV23-1
size: -
J: TRBJ1-2
length: 13
D: -
DNA: TGCGCCAGCAGTCATGTGTCCTACTTTGGCTACACCTTC
CDR3: CASSHVSYFGYTF

V: TRBV5-1
size: -
J: TRBJ2-5
length: 12
D: -
DNA: TGCGCCAGCAATGAGCCTCAAGAGACCCAGTACTTC
CDR3: CASNEPQETQYF

V: TRBV5-1
size: -
J: TRBJ1-4
length: 15
D: TRBD1
DNA: TGCGCCAGCAGCTTGCAGGGGGCGCATAATGAAAAACTGTTTTTT
CDR3: CASSLQGAHNEKLFF

V: TRBV28
size: -
J: TRBJ2-1
length: 15
D: TRBD2
DNA: TGTGCCAGCTGGACGGCGGGAGGGCCTCGAAATGAGCAGTTCTTC
CDR3: CASWTAGGPRNEQFF

V: TRBV5-1
size: -
J: TRBJ1-1
length: 13
D: -
DNA: TGCGCCAGCAGCTTTCGAGGGAACACTGAAGCTTTCTTT
CDR3: CASSFRGNTEAFF

V: TRBV18
size: -
J: TRBJ2-5
length: 16
D: TRBD2
DNA: TGTGCCAGCTCACCAGCTCCGGGACTAGGGGAAGAGACCCAGTACTTC
CDR3: CASSPAPGLGEETQYF

V: TRBV4-3
size: -
J: TRBJ2-7
length: 14
D: -
DNA: TGCGCCAGCAGCCAAGAGACCAGGGGCCACGAGCAGTACTTC
CDR3: CASSQETRGHEQYF

V: TRBV5-6
size: -
J: TRBJ2-2
length: 16
D: TRBD1
DNA: TGTGCCAGCAACCATGGGACAGGGGTGTCCACCGGGGAGCTGTTTTTT
CDR3: CASNHGTGVSTGELFF

V: TRBV14
size: -
J: TRBJ1-1
length: 15
D: -
DNA: TGTGCCAGCAGCCAAGGCCGGGGGATAGGGACTGAAGCTTTCTTT
CDR3: CASSQGRGIGTEAFF

V: TRBV11-3
size: -
J: TRBJ2-1
length: 17
D: TRBD2
DNA: TGTGCCAGCAGCTCGGGGGCCCTAGCGGGGGACTACAATGAGCAGTTCTTC
CDR3: CASSSGALAGDYNEQFF

V: TRBV6-5
size: -
J: TRBJ1-1
length: 12
D: -
DNA: TGTGCCAGCAGTGAACATGGCACTGAAGCTTTCTTT
CDR3: CASSEHGTEAFF

V: TRBV4-3
size: -
J: TRBJ2-3
length: 18
D: -
DNA: TGCGCCAGCAGCCCCCGAGTTGGTACGGAAGGAAGCACAGATACGCAGTATTTT
CDR3: CASSPRVGTEGSTDTQYF

V: TRBV10-3
size: -
J: TRBJ2-5
length: 16
D: TRBD2
DNA: TGTGCCATCAGTGACCCCGGACTAGCGGGAGAAGAGACCCAGTACTTC
CDR3: CAISDPGLAGEETQYF

V: TRBV11-3
size: -
J: TRBJ2-7
length: 16
D: TRBD1
DNA: TGTGCCAGCAGCTCAACCCAGGGGGCGAGAGCCTACGAGCAGTACTTC
CDR3: CASSSTQGARAYEQYF

V: TRBV7-2
size: -
J: TRBJ2-7
length: 14
D: -
DNA: TGTGCCAGCAGCTTAATTCGGGAAGTGGGCGAGCAGTACTTC
CDR3: CASSLIREVGEQYF

V: TRBV7-2
size: once
J: TRBJ1-4
length: 13
D: -
DNA: TGTGCCAGCAGCACGGGGGTTAATGAAAAACTGTTTTTT
CDR3: CASSTGVNEKLFF

V: TRBV4-1
size: -
J: TRBJ1-1
length: 16
D: -
DNA: TGCGCCAGCAGCCTCCTCGGGGGCGGAGTGAACACTGAAGCTTTCTTT
CDR3: CASSLLGGGVNTEAFF

V: TRBV7-2
size: -
J: TRBJ2-1
length: 16
D: TRBD2
DNA: TGTGCCAGCAGCTTATCAGCTAGCGGACCCTACAATGAGCAGTTCTTC
CDR3: CASSLSASGPYNEQFF

V: TRBV18
size: -
J: TRBJ2-4
length: 15
D: -
DNA: TGTGCCAGCTCACCAATAGGTGGTACGAAAAACATTCAGTACTTC
CDR3: CASSPIGGTKNIQYF